These T cell receptor beta chains were read from a single sample in a study of human T cells and chemical hapten exposure. TCRdb itself ran the RACE reads through MiXCR, one entry per CDR3 protein. Of 80,000 to 95,000 distinct CDR3 sequences listed, approximately 10% are singletons. Here the sequenced sample was whole blood, taken in connection with sensitization to the hapten diphenylcyclopropenone (DPC). All receptors derive from a man aged 40-55 years with alopecia areata. Some clones in this sample may be carry-over from other donors' samples. CDR3s include the opening cysteine and the closing phenylalanine or tryptophan. Each record gives: clone size, J gene, V gene, D gene, CDR3 protein, CDR3 DNA. The D gene is left open where the match is weak. The listing skips clone size in some rows; elsewhere it reads once, few, many or a size class.

>-|TRBJ1-5|TRBV6-2/TRBV6-3|-
CASSPGQLARGNQPQHF
TGTGCCAGCAGTCCCGGACAGCTAGCTAGAGGGAATCAGCCCCAGCATTTT
>many|TRBJ2-3|TRBV29-1|-
CSVELGRGGGTDTQYF
TGCAGCGTTGAACTGGGCAGGGGAGGGGGCACAGATACGCAGTATTTT
>-|TRBJ2-1|TRBV11-3|TRBD2
CASSLGASGSIWEDEQFF
TGTGCCAGCAGCTTAGGCGCTAGCGGGAGTATATGGGAGGATGAGCAGTTCTTC
>-|TRBJ1-2|TRBV6-2/TRBV6-3|-
CASSQGGGYTF
TGTGCCAGCAGCCAGGGCGGTGGCTACACCTTC
>many|TRBJ1-5|TRBV4-3|TRBD1
CASSDRVSNQPQHF
TGCGCCAGTTCTGACAGGGTTAGCAATCAGCCCCAGCATTTT
>many|TRBJ1-5|TRBV7-8|-
CASSFRQGNQPQHF
TGTGCCAGCAGCTTCAGGCAGGGTAATCAGCCCCAGCATTTT
>few|TRBJ2-3|TRBV28|TRBD2
CASSPAGGGRADTQYF
TGTGCCAGCAGTCCCGCCGGGGGGGGCCGGGCAGATACGCAGTATTTT
>-|TRBJ2-3|TRBV9|-
CASREDGDWGTDTQYF
TGTGCCAGCAGGGAGGATGGAGACTGGGGCACAGATACGCAGTATTTT
>many|TRBJ2-1|TRBV10-3|-
CAISSVRGEQFF
TGTGCCATCAGTTCGGTTAGGGGCGAGCAGTTCTTC
>many|TRBJ2-1|TRBV12-3/TRBV12-4|TRBD2
CASSSGLAGVVEQFF
TGTGCCAGCAGCTCTGGACTAGCGGGAGTTGTGGAGCAGTTCTTC
>-|TRBJ2-2|TRBV29-1|-
CSVERLAYTGELFF
TGCAGCGTTGAAAGGCTAGCGTACACCGGGGAGCTGTTTTTT
>many|TRBJ1-1|TRBV7-9|-
CASSLEVNEAFF
TGTGCCAGCAGCTTAGAGGTGAATGAAGCTTTCTTT
>many|TRBJ1-4|TRBV29-1|-
CSVDGFRGKLFF
TGCAGCGTTGACGGGTTCAGGGGAAAACTGTTTTTT
>-|TRBJ2-1|TRBV29-1|-
CSVDSAYNEQFF
TGCAGCGTTGATTCAGCCTACAATGAGCAGTTCTTC
>few|TRBJ1-5|TRBV20-1|TRBD1
CSIGGATLSRNQPQHF
TGCAGTATAGGGGGCGCGACCCTTAGCCGCAATCAGCCCCAGCATTTT
>-|TRBJ2-3|TRBV28|-
CASTTTGFTDTQYF
TGTGCCAGCACCACTACAGGATTCACAGATACGCAGTATTTT
>-|TRBJ1-1|TRBV6-2/TRBV6-3|-
CASSYLERTEAFF
TGTGCCAGCAGTTACCTGGAGAGGACTGAAGCTTTCTTT
>many|TRBJ2-2|TRBV10-1|TRBD1
CASSQVLRQGAPRNTGELFF
TGCGCCAGCAGTCAGGTACTGAGACAGGGGGCGCCGAGGAACACCGGGGAGCTGTTTTTT
>-|TRBJ2-1|TRBV29-1|TRBD2
CSVSLAGVYNEQFF
TGCAGCGTCTCCCTAGCGGGAGTCTACAATGAGCAGTTCTTC
>-|TRBJ1-2|TRBV4-3|TRBD1
CASSQGDRQGADGYTF
TGCGCCAGCAGCCAAGGGGATCGACAGGGGGCGGATGGCTACACCTTC
>many|TRBJ1-2|TRBV12-3/TRBV12-4|TRBD1
CASSLGGQGQGYTF
TGTGCCAGCAGTTTAGGGGGACAGGGGCAGGGCTACACCTTC
>many|TRBJ2-2|TRBV7-2|TRBD2
CASSSTSGDTGELFF
TGTGCCAGCAGCTCGACTAGCGGGGACACCGGGGAGCTGTTTTTT
>few|TRBJ2-7|TRBV27|TRBD1
CASSLRQGGTYEQYF
TGTGCCAGCAGTTTAAGACAGGGGGGGACCTACGAGCAGTACTTC
>few|TRBJ2-1|TRBV11-3|-
CASSLESDNEQFF
TGTGCCAGCAGCTTAGAGTCTGACAATGAGCAGTTCTTC
>few|TRBJ2-1|TRBV11-1|TRBD2
CASSQAQLADDEQFF
TGTGCCAGCAGCCAAGCCCAACTAGCGGACGATGAGCAGTTCTTC
>few|TRBJ1-2|TRBV7-2|TRBD1
CASSLRGRVGQGYTF
TGTGCCAGCAGCTTGAGGGGGCGCGTAGGTCAAGGCTACACCTTC
>-|TRBJ2-2|TRBV5-4|-
CASSLDWPDTGELFF
TGTGCCAGCAGCTTGGACTGGCCGGACACCGGGGAGCTGTTTTTT
>few|TRBJ2-6|TRBV5-1|-
CASSLAAGANVLTF
TGCGCCAGCAGCTTGGCTGCTGGGGCCAACGTCCTGACTTTC
>few|TRBJ2-6|TRBV7-8|-
CASSLGRQVSGANVLTF
TGTGCCAGCAGCTTAGGCCGACAGGTCTCTGGGGCCAACGTCCTGACTTTC
>few|TRBJ1-5|TRBV12-3/TRBV12-4|TRBD1
CASSRTYPGTGGVQPQHF
TGTGCCAGCAGTAGAACCTACCCCGGGACAGGGGGCGTTCAGCCCCAGCATTTT
>-|TRBJ2-7|TRBV6-5|TRBD1
CASGTGSNEQYF
TGTGCCAGCGGGACAGGGAGTAACGAGCAGTACTTC
>many|TRBJ2-3|TRBV3-1|TRBD2
CASSPRTSGLDTQYF
TGTGCCAGCAGCCCACGGACTAGCGGACTTGATACGCAGTATTTT
>few|TRBJ2-5|TRBV11-3|-
CASSPRRGQETQYF
TGTGCCAGCAGCCCGCGACGAGGTCAAGAGACCCAGTACTTC
>-|TRBJ1-1|TRBV12-3/TRBV12-4|-
CASSFQLGGGDTEAFF
TGTGCCAGCAGTTTCCAGCTTGGGGGAGGAGACACTGAAGCTTTCTTT
>few|TRBJ1-1|TRBV6-5|-
CASSSDAAEAFF
TGTGCCAGCAGTTCGGACGCAGCTGAAGCTTTCTTT
>few|TRBJ2-4|TRBV6-5|-
CASKELAKNIQYF
TGTGCCAGCAAAGAACTAGCCAAAAACATTCAGTACTTC
>few|TRBJ1-1|TRBV6-2/TRBV6-3|TRBD1
CASSPRQGAFTEAFF
TGTGCCAGCAGCCCTAGACAGGGGGCCTTCACTGAAGCTTTCTTT
>-|TRBJ2-4|TRBV4-3|TRBD1
CASSQAGQGNIQYF
TGCGCCAGCAGCCAAGCAGGACAGGGAAACATTCAGTACTTC
>-|TRBJ1-1|TRBV5-1|-
CASSSGSPARTEAFF
TGCGCCAGCAGCTCAGGATCACCAGCCAGGACTGAAGCTTTCTTT
>few|TRBJ1-5|TRBV20-1|-
CSARIREGRGPQHF
TGCAGTGCTAGGATCAGGGAGGGGCGTGGGCCCCAGCATTTT
>-|TRBJ2-1|TRBV18|TRBD2
CASSPYDSVLAAHYNEQFF
TGTGCCAGCTCACCCTACGACTCTGTCCTAGCGGCCCACTACAATGAGCAGTTCTTC
>many|TRBJ2-1|TRBV24-1|TRBD1
CATSDWRGQGSGNEQFF
TGTGCCACCAGTGATTGGAGGGGACAGGGGAGCGGCAATGAGCAGTTCTTC
>many|TRBJ1-2|TRBV6-1|-
CASSEALREPCTF
TGTGCCAGCAGTGAAGCGCTTCGCGAGCCTTGCACCTTC
>-|TRBJ2-1|TRBV4-3|TRBD2
CASGQDWRLAGPNEQFF
TGCGCCAGCGGCCAAGATTGGCGGCTAGCGGGACCCAATGAGCAGTTCTTC
>few|TRBJ2-6|TRBV10-3|TRBD1
CAIRAGAGGDGANVLTF
TGTGCCATCAGGGCAGGGGCAGGGGGCGATGGGGCCAACGTCCTGACTTTC
>few|TRBJ1-1|TRBV29-1|-
CSVDLGREAFF
TGCAGCGTTGATCTTGGCAGGGAAGCTTTCTTT
>few|TRBJ2-1|TRBV24-1|TRBD1
CATSDPDRDEQFF
TGTGCCACCAGTGATCCCGACAGGGATGAGCAGTTCTTC
>few|TRBJ1-2|TRBV6-2/TRBV6-3|-
CASRGGSYGYTF
TGTGCCAGCAGAGGAGGGTCCTATGGCTACACCTTC
>few|TRBJ2-7|TRBV4-3|-
CASSQTGATYEQYF
TGCGCCAGCAGCCAAACCGGGGCTACCTACGAGCAGTACTTC
>-|TRBJ2-1|TRBV4-2|-
CASSQDASRNEQFF
TGTGCCAGCAGCCAAGATGCCAGCCGTAATGAGCAGTTCTTC